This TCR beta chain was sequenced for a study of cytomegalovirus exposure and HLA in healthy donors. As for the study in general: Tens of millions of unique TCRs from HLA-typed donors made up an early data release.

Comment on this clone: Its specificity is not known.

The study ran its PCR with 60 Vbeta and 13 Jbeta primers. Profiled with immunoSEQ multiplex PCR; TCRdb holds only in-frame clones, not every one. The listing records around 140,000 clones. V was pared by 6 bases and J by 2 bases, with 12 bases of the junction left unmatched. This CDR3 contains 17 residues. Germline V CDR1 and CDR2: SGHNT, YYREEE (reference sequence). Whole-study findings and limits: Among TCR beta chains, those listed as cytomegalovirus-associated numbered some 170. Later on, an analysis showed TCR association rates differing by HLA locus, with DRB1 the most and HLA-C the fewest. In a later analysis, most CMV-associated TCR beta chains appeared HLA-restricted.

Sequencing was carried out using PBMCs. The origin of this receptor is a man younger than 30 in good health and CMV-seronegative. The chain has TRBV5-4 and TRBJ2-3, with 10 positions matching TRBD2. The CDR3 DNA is TGTGCCAGCACCCCGGCGGCCCTAGCGGGAGACACAGATACGCAGTATTTT. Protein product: CASTPAALAGDTDTQYF.